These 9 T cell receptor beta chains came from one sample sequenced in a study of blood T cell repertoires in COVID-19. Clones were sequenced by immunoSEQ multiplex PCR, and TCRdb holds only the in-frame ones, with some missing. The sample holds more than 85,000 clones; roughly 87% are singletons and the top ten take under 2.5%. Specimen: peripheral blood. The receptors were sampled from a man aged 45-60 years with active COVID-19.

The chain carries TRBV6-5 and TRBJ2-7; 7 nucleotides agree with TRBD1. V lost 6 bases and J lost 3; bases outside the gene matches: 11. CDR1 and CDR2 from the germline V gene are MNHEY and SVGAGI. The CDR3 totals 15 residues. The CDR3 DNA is TGTGCCAGCAGGACGACGACAGGGAAATTCTACGAGCAGTACTTC. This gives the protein CASRTTTGKFYEQYF.

Written as DNA, the CDR3 is TGTGCCAGCAGCTTAGGTGGAGGGTGGAATTCACCCCTCCACTTT. Amino acid sequence: CASSLGGGWNSPLHF. The chain uses TRBV11-2 and TRBJ1-6; no reliable D call. Trimming took 1 base from V and 7 from J, leaving 11 bases between them. The CDR3 runs to 15 residues. Germline CDR1 and CDR2: SGHAT and FQNNGV.

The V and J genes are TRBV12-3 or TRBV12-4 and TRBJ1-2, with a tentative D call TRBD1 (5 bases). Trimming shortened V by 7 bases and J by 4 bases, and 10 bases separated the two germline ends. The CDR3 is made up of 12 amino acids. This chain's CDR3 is CASTPGIYGYTF. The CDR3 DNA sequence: TGTGCCAGCACCCCAGGGATCTATGGCTACACCTTC.

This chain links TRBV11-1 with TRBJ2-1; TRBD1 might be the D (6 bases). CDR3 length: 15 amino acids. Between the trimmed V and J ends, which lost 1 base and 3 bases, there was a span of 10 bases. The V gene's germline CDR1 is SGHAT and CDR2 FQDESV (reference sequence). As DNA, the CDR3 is TGTGCCAGCAGCTTAGGGACAGAGTTCTACAATGAGCAGTTCTTC. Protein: CASSLGTEFYNEQFF.

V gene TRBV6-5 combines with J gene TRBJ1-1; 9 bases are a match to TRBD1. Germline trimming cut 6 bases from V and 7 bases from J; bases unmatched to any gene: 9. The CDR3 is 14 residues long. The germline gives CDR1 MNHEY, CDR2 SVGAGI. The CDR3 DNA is TGTGCCAGCAGCCGCGGGACAGGGAAGGATGAAGCTTTCTTT. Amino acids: CASSRGTGKDEAFF.

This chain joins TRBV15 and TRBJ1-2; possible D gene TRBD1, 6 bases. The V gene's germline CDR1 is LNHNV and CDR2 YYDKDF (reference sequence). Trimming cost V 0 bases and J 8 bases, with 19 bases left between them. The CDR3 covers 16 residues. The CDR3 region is CATSRDRHRDYSGYTF. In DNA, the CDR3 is TGTGCCACCAGCAGAGATCGTCACAGGGATTATAGCGGCTACACCTTC.

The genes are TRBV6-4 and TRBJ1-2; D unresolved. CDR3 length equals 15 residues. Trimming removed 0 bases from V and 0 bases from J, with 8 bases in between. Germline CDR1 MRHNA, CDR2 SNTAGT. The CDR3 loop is CASSDSWRPNYGYTF. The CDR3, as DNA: TGTGCCAGCAGTGACTCGTGGAGGCCTAACTATGGCTACACCTTC.

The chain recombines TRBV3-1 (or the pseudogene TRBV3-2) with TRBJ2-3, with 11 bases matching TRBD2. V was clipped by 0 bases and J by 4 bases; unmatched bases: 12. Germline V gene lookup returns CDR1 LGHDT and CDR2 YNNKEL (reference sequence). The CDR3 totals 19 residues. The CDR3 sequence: CASSQDIAGGPGFADTQYF. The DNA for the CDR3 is TGTGCCAGCAGCCAAGATATAGCGGGGGGGCCGGGTTTCGCAGATACGCAGTATTTT.

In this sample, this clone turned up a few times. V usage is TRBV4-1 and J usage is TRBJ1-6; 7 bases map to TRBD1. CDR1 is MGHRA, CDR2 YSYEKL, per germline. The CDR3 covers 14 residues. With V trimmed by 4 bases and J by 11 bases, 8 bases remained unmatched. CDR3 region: CASSRGQVDTPLHF. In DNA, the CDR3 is TGCGCCAGCAGCCGCGGACAGGTTGATACACCCCTCCACTTT.